A selection of T cell receptor beta chains follows, all from one sample in a study of a mutant IDH1 vaccine in newly diagnosed glioma. No antigen has been identified for these receptors. The protocol was immunoSEQ multiplex PCR, while the TCRdb copy is restricted to in-frame clones and leaves out a portion. This table holds about 34,000 clones, over 75% found once. The sample here was PBMCs, taken from a glioma patient whose treatment included an IDH1 peptide vaccine. The receptors originated from a middle-aged woman with glioma. The CDR3 runs from the conserved cysteine through the conserved F or W. Fields, in order: V gene, J gene, clone size, D gene, CDR3 DNA, CDR3 protein. A D gene is named only where the DNA matches it firmly. Only some rows state a clone size, as once, few, many or a class for expanded clones.

>TRBV5-1|TRBJ2-7|once|TRBD2
TGCGCCACCCGTCAGAGCGGGGGCTCCTACGAGCAGTACTTC
CATRQSGGSYEQYF
>TRBV29-1|TRBJ2-1|-|-
TGCAGCGTTGAAGAGGGATTTAAGAACAATGAGCAGTTCTTC
CSVEEGFKNNEQFF
>TRBV5-4|TRBJ2-7|-|-
TGTGCCAGCAGCTCCAATACAGCGAACGTCGAGCAGTACTTC
CASSSNTANVEQYF
>TRBV27|TRBJ2-7|-|-
TGTGCCAGCAGTAGCGTCTCCTACGAGCAGTACTTC
CASSSVSYEQYF
>TRBV6-1|TRBJ2-2|-|-
TGTGCCAGCATTCTTAGGGTGGGCGGGGAGCTGTTTTTT
CASILRVGGELFF
>TRBV18|TRBJ1-2|-|-
TGTGCCAGCTCCCGCGGGGAAAACTATGGCTACACCTTC
CASSRGENYGYTF
>TRBV7-9|TRBJ1-1|-|-
TGTGCCAGCACCCGACAGATTTCGAACACTGAAGCTTTCTTT
CASTRQISNTEAFF
>TRBV2|TRBJ1-1|once|-
TGTGCCAGCAGTTGGAGTGTAGGAGCTTTCTTT
CASSWSVGAFF
>TRBV29-1|TRBJ2-7|-|TRBD1
TGCAGCGCCCGATTCATGTCACAGGGGACCCCCTACGAGCAGTACTTC
CSARFMSQGTPYEQYF
>TRBV7-2|TRBJ1-2|-|-
TGTGCCAGCAGCTTAGACAGAAGCTATGGCTACACCTTC
CASSLDRSYGYTF
>TRBV10-3|TRBJ1-5|-|-
TGTGCCATCAGTGAGTCGGGTCGAAGGGGTAGCAATCAGCCCCAGCATTTT
CAISESGRRGSNQPQHF
>TRBV6-5|TRBJ2-5|-|-
TGTGCCAGCAGTTACTCGACCGAGTGGGAGACCCAGTACTTC
CASSYSTEWETQYF
>TRBV19|TRBJ2-7|-|-
TGTGCCAGTAGTATAGGGACGGACGAGCAGTACTTC
CASSIGTDEQYF
>TRBV19|TRBJ2-2|-|-
TGTGCCAGTAGTGTACAGGGACTCACCGGGGAGCTGTTTTTT
CASSVQGLTGELFF
>TRBV14|TRBJ1-2|-|-
TGTGCCAGCAGCCAAGTCTCTGGGACGCATTATGGCTACACCTTC
CASSQVSGTHYGYTF
>TRBV5-5|TRBJ1-1|-|TRBD1
TGTGCCTGCCAGGGGGTAGGAACTGAAGCTTTCTTT
CACQGVGTEAFF
>TRBV4-2|TRBJ1-6|-|TRBD1
TGTGCCAGCAGCCAAGATCCCCAGGGGGGATATAATTCACCCCTCCACTTT
CASSQDPQGGYNSPLHF
>TRBV7-2|TRBJ2-3|few|-
TGTGCCAGCAGCTTAGGGGGCCCAGATACGCAGTATTTT
CASSLGGPDTQYF
>TRBV7-2|TRBJ2-7|-|-
TGTGCCAGCAGCTTTCTTGGACAGAGGTACGAGCAGTACTTC
CASSFLGQRYEQYF
>TRBV7-9|TRBJ2-7|-|TRBD2
TGTGCCAGCAGCCCGACGCCGGGACTAGCGGGGTTACGATCCTACGAGCAGTACTTC
CASSPTPGLAGLRSYEQYF